The present T cell receptor beta chain was sequenced within a study of blood T cell repertoires in COVID-19 (dated by TCRdb to about 2020). For the wider study: Samples covering the acute and convalescent phases of COVID-19 were provided by collaborators in the United States, Italy and Spain. The repertoires were made available in a free public database intended to serve as a resource for research on the immune response to SARS-CoV-2. Nearly every sample came with metadata listing a de-identified subject ID, COVID-19 status, age in years and sex. Deeply sampled blood TCRbeta repertoires from subjects exposed to, actively infected with, or recovered from COVID-19 were included in the dataset. Samples were obtained from the ongoing ImmuneRACE study (first 160 participants) and from 950 to 1,500 subjects provided by 6 global collaborators. The material from the prospective study consisted of cDNA or gDNA derived from T cells, B-cell-depleted T cells, or PBMCs. Where available, HLA class I and class II types were obtained from metadata supplied by the sample provider rather than from assay-based typing. General conclusions and limits of the study: The quantity of clinical and demographic metadata differed by source and by participant and was supplied without curation.

Each collaborating institution followed its own protocols to collect whole blood in K2EDTA tubes. For TCRbeta analysis, collaborator samples were shipped as frozen whole blood, as isolated PBMCs, or as DNA extracted from either sample type. Trimming removed 4 bases from V and 2 bases from J; the gene matches leave 8 bases unexplained. The CDR3 runs 15 amino acids, cysteine and phenylalanine included. Only the CDR3 DNA stays, 45 bases, in frame from base 1. The germline V gene (reference sequence) supplies CDR1 GTSNPN and CDR2 SVGIG. Points on this clone: This receptor's antigen is unknown. Per-base quality was not reported, and no clone a single base away is much larger than it.

TCRbeta CDR3 regions were amplified from genomic DNA by means of the immunoSEQ Assay, a bias-controlled multiplex PCR. Processing in the source paper ran as follows. Within the assay, amplification of reference gene primers was used to estimate how many nucleated cells each sample contained. Sequence reads were collapsed and filtered to measure the absolute abundance of every unique TCRbeta CDR3 rearrangement. For each sample, productive Simpson clonality was calculated as the square root of Simpson's diversity index over productive rearrangements. What TCRdb holds here is the immuneACCESS table cut down to in-frame rearrangements. Part of the clones is not present; checked against another copy, under half of the missing clones reflect an unresolved V gene, and the others are unexplained. V and J calls plus clone size are reproduced from that table; the DNA served to infer D and trimming. The sample table holds around 98,000 clones, of which around 90% were seen once. 4.5% of the sample lies in the top ten.

The TCR originated in a man between 70 and 80 years old with acute or convalescent COVID-19. This sequence uses TRBV30 and TRBJ1-2; TRBD1 lines up with 9 middle nucleotides. The sequenced sample was peripheral blood. The nucleotide sequence is given as TGTGCCTGGACCATACAGGGGGCACGAAACTATGGCTACACCTTC. This codes for CAWTIQGARNYGYTF.